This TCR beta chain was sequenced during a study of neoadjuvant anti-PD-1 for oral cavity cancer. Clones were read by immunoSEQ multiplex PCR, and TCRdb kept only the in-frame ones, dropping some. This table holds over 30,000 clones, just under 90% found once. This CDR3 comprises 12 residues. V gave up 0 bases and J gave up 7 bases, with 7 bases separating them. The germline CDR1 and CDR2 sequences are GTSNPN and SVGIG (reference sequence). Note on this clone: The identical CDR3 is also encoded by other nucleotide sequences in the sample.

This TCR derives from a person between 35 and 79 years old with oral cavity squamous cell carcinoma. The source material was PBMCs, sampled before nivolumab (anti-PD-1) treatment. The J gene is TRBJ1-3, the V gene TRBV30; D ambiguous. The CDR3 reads CAWSVLGNTIYF. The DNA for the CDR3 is TGTGCCTGGAGTGTATTGGGGAACACCATATATTTT.